Following are 32 T cell receptor beta chains from one sample sequenced in a study of molecular identifiers for immune sequencing clone quantification. TCRdb re-called the PCR reads through MiXCR, storing one row per CDR3 protein. The sample includes about 500,000 distinct CDR3 sequences, 20% to 25% of them seen just once. The sequenced sample consisted of naive CD8+ T cells from blood, with Jurkat cell RNA spiked in. Documented subset: FACS-sorted CD8+CD4-CCR7+CD45RA+ naive T cells. These receptors all stem from a human donor in good health. Some libraries in this study had Jurkat cell RNA spiked in.

This clonotype appeared a few times. This sequence joins TRBV4-3 and TRBJ2-6; TRBD1 matches 8 bases. Germline-derived CDR1 and CDR2 are LGHNA and YSLEER. J gave up 2 bases and V 0 bases, and 9 bases lay outside the gene matches. The CDR3 is made up of 19 amino acids. The CDR3 loop reads CASSQDRAGGITGANVLTF. For the CDR3, the DNA is TGCGCCAGCAGCCAAGATCGGGCAGGGGGCATCACTGGGGCCAACGTCCTGACTTTC.

The chain has TRBV28 and TRBJ2-2, with D unclear. Germline V gene lookup returns CDR1 MDHEN and CDR2 SYDVKM. V gave up 2 bases and J gave up 2 bases, with 9 bases separating them. The CDR3 extends over 15 amino acids. CDR3 loop: CASSLIAENTGELFF. The CDR3 nucleotides are TGTGCCAGCAGTTTAATTGCGGAAAACACCGGGGAGCTGTTTTTT. The full variable domain, its missing parts supplied by reference TRBV28 and TRBJ2-2, is DVKVTQSSRYLVKRTGEKVFLECVQDMDHENMFWYRQDPGLGLRLIYFSYDVKMKEKGDIPEGYSVSREKKERFSLILESASTNQTSMYLCASSLIAENTGELFFGEGSRLTVL.

The sample holds many counts of this clonotype. This chain joins TRBV7-9 and TRBJ2-5; 9 positions agree with TRBD2. Germline V gives CDR1 SEHNR, CDR2 FQNEAQ (reference sequence). The V segment lost 6 bases and the J segment 2 bases; nucleotides outside the gene matches: 16. The CDR3 has 18 amino acids. The CDR3 loop is CASRSQNRASGEQETQYF. The CDR3 DNA sequence: TGTGCCAGCAGATCCCAGAACCGGGCTAGCGGGGAACAAGAGACCCAGTACTTC.

On this clonotype itself: A much larger clone sits a single nucleotide away, making a read error possible. Because the CDR3 is missing its conserved closing phenylalanine or tryptophan, this is likely a read error. This sequence joins TRBV29-1 and TRBJ2-7; D possibly corresponds to TRBD2 (6 bases). The germline gives CDR1 SQVTM, CDR2 ANQGSEA. V lost 2 bases, J lost 3 bases, and 14 bases lay in between. The CDR3 spans 14 residues. In nucleotides, the CDR3 is TGCAGCGTTGAATCAGCGGGCAGGTACTACGAGCAGTACTCC. It yields the protein CSVESAGRYYEQYS.

This chain connects TRBV20-1 to TRBJ2-6; D unclear. Germline V gene sequence: CDR1 DFQATT, CDR2 SNEGSKA (reference sequence). This CDR3 has 14 amino acids. The V and J ends lost 3 bases and 0 bases respectively, with 6 bases between them. The CDR3 coding sequence is TGCAGTGCTAGGGATCTCTCTGGGGCCAACGTCCTGACTTTC. Translation: CSARDLSGANVLTF.

This clonotype occurred a few times. The chain employs TRBV6-6 and TRBJ2-5, with D perhaps given as TRBD1 or TRBD2 (6 bases each). Germline V lookup: CDR1 MNHNY, CDR2 SVGAGI (reference sequence). The CDR3 runs 12 residues. The ends were cut back, 8 bases at V and 2 bases at J, with 9 bases in the middle. CDR3 region: CASGGPQETQYF. The CDR3 coding sequence is TGTGCCAGCGGGGGGCCTCAAGAGACCCAGTACTTC.

Remarks on this clonotype: This may come from a read error, since a much larger clone is one base off. The rearrangement joins TRBV9 to TRBJ2-3; D possibly corresponds to TRBD2 (6 bases). Germline lookup yields CDR1 SGDLS and CDR2 YYNGEE. The CDR3 has 13 amino acids. V lost 0 bases and J lost 4, with 6 bases in between. CDR3 residues: CASSVVAADTQYF. The CDR3 region has the DNA TGTGCCAGCAGCGTAGTAGCGGCAGATACGCAGTATTTT.

This clonotype was found a few times. This chain connects TRBV14 to TRBJ2-2, with D unresolved. The length of the CDR3 is 14 residues. Trimming stripped 2 bases from V and 4 bases from J, with 8 bases between. In germline, CDR1 is SGHDN, CDR2 FVKESK. The CDR3 coding sequence is TGTGCCAGCAGCCAATGGCAGGTCACCGGGGAGCTGTTTTTT. As protein: CASSQWQVTGELFF.

A few counts support this clonotype. The chain has TRBV4-3 and TRBJ1-5, with TRBD1 matching over 12 bases. V trimming: 0 bases; J trimming: 7 bases; junction bases outside the gene matches: 4. CDR3 size: 16 residues. CDR1 and CDR2 (germline): LGHNA, YSLEER. CDR3 amino acids: CASSQDGGTGGQPQHF. DNA for the CDR3: TGCGCCAGCAGCCAAGATGGTGGGACAGGGGGCCAGCCCCAGCATTTT.

This clonotype has just a few counts. V and J are TRBV6-7 and TRBJ1-1; D may be TRBD1 (6 bases). TRBV6-7 is identified as an open reading frame with a role that is uncertain. Between the trimmed V and J ends, which lost 10 bases and 7 bases, there was a span of 13 bases. The CDR3 runs 11 residues. This chain's CDR3 is CAISGGGEAFF. CDR3 DNA sequence: TGTGCCATCTCAGGAGGGGGTGAAGCTTTCTTT.

For this clonotype: A junction end diverges from the germline sequence, so it may reflect a read error. This chain uses TRBV4-1 with TRBJ2-1; D gene uncertain. The germline V gene encodes CDR1 MGHRA and CDR2 YSYEKL. CDR3 size: 11 residues. CDR3 in DNA: TGCGCCAGCAGCCAAGTCGGTAGGCTGTGCTTC. It is translated as CASSQVGRLCF.

This clonotype has just a few counts. The gene calls are TRBV7-9 and TRBJ2-5; 11 bases line up with TRBD2. The germline V gene encodes CDR1 SEHNR and CDR2 FQNEAQ (reference sequence). This CDR3 has 16 residues. The trim removed 2 bases at V and 4 bases at J, leaving 6 bases unmatched. The CDR3 bases are TGTGCCAGCAGCTTAACTAGCGGGAGTCTTGGAGAGACCCAGTACTTC. Translation gives CASSLTSGSLGETQYF.

The sample holds one count of this clonotype. This chain joins TRBV10-3 and TRBJ2-5, with 7 bases that match TRBD1. CDR3 size: 16 residues. Looked up from germline, CDR1 is ENHRY and CDR2 is SYGVKD. V was clipped by 3 bases and J by 0 bases; unmatched bases: 7. The CDR3 loop reads CAISDPGRGYQETQYF. The CDR3 region has the DNA TGTGCCATCAGTGACCCTGGCAGGGGGTACCAAGAGACCCAGTACTTC.

Of note for this clonotype: The conserved closing phenylalanine or tryptophan is absent in this CDR3, likely reflecting a read error. The chain joins TRBV3-1 to TRBJ1-1; D ambiguous. This CDR3 region has 12 residues. Germline V gene data show CDR1 as LGHDT and CDR2 as YNNKEL (reference sequence). V was shortened by 4 bases and J by 0 bases, with 3 bases between the two germline ends. The CDR3 coding sequence is TGTGCCAGCAGCCTCATGAACACTGAAGCTTTCTCT. Encoded protein: CASSLMNTEAFS.

This clonotype was observed at least ten times. The chain joins TRBV5-4 to TRBJ2-7, with D possibly TRBD1 on 6 matching bases. The V gene's germline CDR1 is SGHNT and CDR2 YYREEE (reference sequence). Trimming took 4 bases from V and 2 from J, leaving 10 bases between them. The CDR3 contains 13 residues. As DNA, the CDR3 is TGTGCCAGCAGCGGGGGACACACCTACGAGCAGTACTTC. It encodes CASSGGHTYEQYF. Complete variable domain (other parts from reference TRBV5-4 and TRBJ2-7): ETGVTQSPTHLIKTRGQQVTLRCSSQSGHNTVSWYQQALGQGPQFIFQYYREEENGRGNFPPRFSGLQFPNYSSELNVNALELDDSALYLCASSGGHTYEQYFGPGTRLTVT.

In its sample, this clonotype was seen a few times. In DNA form, the CDR3 reads TGTGCCAGTAGTCCGGTAGTCATTGGGGGGACTGAAGCTTTCTTT. Translated, it gives CASSPVVIGGTEAFF. The chain has TRBV19 and TRBJ1-1, with D possibly TRBD1 on 5 matching bases. The V and J ends lost 5 bases and 5 bases respectively, with 18 bases between them. Germline values: CDR1 LNHDA, CDR2 SQIVND (reference sequence). CDR3 length: 15 residues.

Ten or more counts support this clonotype. This sequence joins TRBV12-3 or TRBV12-4 and TRBJ2-4, with 7 nucleotides matching TRBD1. The CDR3 has 16 residues. Unmatched junction bases numbered 3, after V lost 0 bases and J lost 1 base. The CDR3 sequence is CASSLALTGAKNIQYF. In DNA, the CDR3 is TGTGCCAGCAGTTTAGCCCTGACAGGGGCCAAAAACATTCAGTACTTC.

This clonotype showed up many times. This chain uses TRBV4-3 with TRBJ1-2, with D possibly matching TRBD1 (6 bases). The V end was cut by 4 bases, the J end by 1 base, with 13 bases between. This CDR3 comprises 15 residues. Germline CDR1 reads LGHNA; CDR2 reads YSLEER. DNA of the CDR3: TGCGCCAGCAGCCCCGACAGGTCCCTTAACTATGGCTACACCTTC. Translating it yields CASSPDRSLNYGYTF.

This clonotype was seen at least ten times. The chain carries TRBV13 and TRBJ1-5; possibly TRBD1 for D (5 bases). The CDR3 length is 16 residues. The germline gives CDR1 PRHDT, CDR2 FYEKMQ (reference sequence). Trimming left V 1 base short and J 3 bases short, with 13 bases between. The CDR3 region has the DNA TGTGCCAGCAGCTTAGCAGGGTCGGGCATCAATCAGCCCCAGCATTTT. Translating gives CASSLAGSGINQPQHF.

This chain connects TRBV9 to TRBJ2-2; D perhaps matches TRBD1 (6 bases). V was trimmed by 4 bases and J by 6 bases, leaving 10 bases between them. CDR1 is SGDLS and CDR2 is YYNGEE in the germline V gene. The CDR3 is 13 residues long. DNA of the CDR3: TGTGCCAGCAGCTCAGAGGGGGCCGGGGAGCTGTTTTTT. Translation gives CASSSEGAGELFF.

Regarding this clonotype: A read error is possible here, since a much larger clone lies one base away. Lacking the conserved final phenylalanine or tryptophan, this CDR3 likely reflects a read error. The V and J genes are TRBV5-6 and TRBJ1-1, with a weak D call TRBD1 (6 bases). The CDR3 runs 17 residues. The V gene's germline CDR1 is SGHDT and CDR2 YYEEEE. V gave up 4 bases and J gave up 0 bases, with 19 bases separating them. CDR3: CASSRDIDYNMNTEAFL. The CDR3 DNA reads as TGTGCCAGCAGCCGGGACATCGACTACAATATGAACACTGAAGCTTTCTTA.

A remark on this clonotype: Since a much larger clone is just one base distant, this may be a read error. This chain uses TRBV2 with TRBJ1-2; unclear D gene. Germline CDR1 is SNHLY and CDR2 is FYNNEI. The CDR3 is 16 residues long. The germline V and J ends were trimmed by 6 bases and 1 base, with 18 bases remaining between them. As DNA, the CDR3 is TGTGCCAGCAGCGCTTCTCTACTGGACTTTAACTATGGCTACACCTTC. Translated, it gives CASSASLLDFNYGYTF.

Regarding this clonotype: One end of the junction is discordant with germline, which a read error may explain. The chain employs TRBV7-9 and TRBJ2-7; 10 bases fit TRBD1. From germline, CDR1 is SEHNR and CDR2 FQNEAQ (reference sequence). The CDR3 consists of 14 residues. CDR3 nucleotide sequence: TGTGTCAGCAGCGCCCGGACAGGGGGTTACGAGCAGTACTTC. This sequence encodes CVSSARTGGYEQYF.

The chain combines TRBV10-2 with TRBJ2-7, with D perhaps matching TRBD1 (6 bases). Germline loops: CDR1 WSHSY, CDR2 SAAADI. This CDR3 is built from 13 residues. V lost 9 bases and J 0 bases, leaving 12 bases between the germline ends. CDR3 DNA: TGCGCCAGTGGGGGACAAACCTCCTACGAGCAGTACTTC. Translation: CASGGQTSYEQYF.

This clonotype was counted many times. The chain carries TRBV7-8 and TRBJ2-3; 12 bases map to TRBD2. The CDR3 consists of 18 residues. The germline gives CDR1 SGHVS, CDR2 FQNEAQ. The V gene end was trimmed by 2 bases and the J gene end by 0 bases; junction bases not matched to a gene: 6. The CDR3 bases are TGTGCCAGCAGCTTATTACTAGCGGGGGGTCCTAGCACAGATACGCAGTATTTT. It yields the protein CASSLLLAGGPSTDTQYF. Drawing the rest from reference TRBV7-8 and TRBJ2-3, the complete variable domain is GAGVSQSPRYKVAKRGQDVALRCDPISGHVSLFWYQQALGQGPEFLTYFQNEAQLDKSGLPSDRFFAERPEGSVSTLKIQRTQQEDSAVYLCASSLLLAGGPSTDTQYFGPGTRLTVL.

This clonotype was found a few times. V is TRBV27 and J is TRBJ1-1; TRBD1 might be the D (6 bases). CDR1 is MNHEY, CDR2 SMNVEV, per germline (reference sequence). V was trimmed by 7 bases and J by 2 bases, leaving 11 bases between them. The CDR3 loop spans 13 amino acids. The CDR3 loop reads CASKPGVNTEAFF. In DNA, the CDR3 is TGTGCCAGCAAACCAGGGGTAAACACTGAAGCTTTCTTT.

The rearrangement links TRBV4-2 to TRBJ2-7; TRBD1 might be the D (8 bases). Germline CDR1 reads LGHNA; CDR2 reads YNFKEQ. Between the trimmed V and J ends, which lost 3 bases and 4 bases, there was a span of 16 bases. CDR3 size: 15 residues. The CDR3 nucleotides read TGTGCCAGCAGCCAGACACAGGGGGGGGATTACGAGCAGTACTTC. Its protein is CASSQTQGGDYEQYF.

This clonotype came up many times. The rearrangement uses TRBV20-1 and TRBJ2-5, with a possible D match to TRBD2 (5 bases). This CDR3 has 14 amino acids. Germline-derived CDR1 and CDR2 are DFQATT and SNEGSKA (reference sequence). V lost 0 bases, J lost 2 bases, and 10 bases lay in between. CDR3 in DNA: TGCAGTGCTAGAGATGGCGGAGGACAAGAGACCCAGTACTTC. Amino acids: CSARDGGGQETQYF.

This clonotype was seen at least ten times. J is TRBJ2-6 and V is TRBV9; D not resolved. Germline CDR1 is SGDLS and CDR2 is YYNGEE. The V and J ends lost 2 bases and 0 bases respectively, with 0 bases between them. The CDR3 has 13 residues. The CDR3 DNA reads TGTGCCAGCAGCGTCTCTGGGGCCAACGTCCTGACTTTC. Amino acids: CASSVSGANVLTF.

This clonotype has a count of ten or more. This chain links TRBV20-1 with TRBJ1-1, with no clear D. Germline-derived CDR1 and CDR2 are DFQATT and SNEGSKA (reference sequence). V was cut by 6 bases and J by 3 bases, with 14 bases left in between. This CDR3 is 13 amino acids long. The CDR3 DNA reads as TGCAGTGCCCCTGGGAGGGTGGACACTGAAGCTTTCTTT. Translated: CSAPGRVDTEAFF.

This clonotype appeared many times. This rearrangement joins TRBV11-2 to TRBJ2-5, with D possibly being TRBD1 or TRBD2 (5 bases each). This CDR3 contains 15 residues. CDR1 SGHAT and CDR2 FQNNGV come from the germline V gene. The V end was cut by 5 bases, the J end by 2 bases, with 15 bases between. CDR3 region: CASSPSPGQQETQYF. The CDR3 nucleotides are TGTGCCAGCAGCCCATCCCCGGGGCAGCAAGAGACCCAGTACTTC.

This clonotype was observed a few times. The chain is built from TRBV12-3 or TRBV12-4 and TRBJ2-2; D is possibly TRBD1 (6 bases). V lost 2 bases to trimming and J lost 3 bases, with 16 bases between them. This CDR3 has 17 amino acids. As DNA, the CDR3 is TGTGCCAGCAGTTTAAACGGTCGGGCAGGGGACACCGGGGAGCTGTTTTTT. Translating gives CASSLNGRAGDTGELFF.